The T cell receptor (beta chain) under discussion was sequenced for a study of cytomegalovirus exposure and HLA in healthy donors (dated by TCRdb to 2017 to 2019). Study-level background: An earlier analysis of roughly 500 of the donors reported approximately 260 Gb of sequence data and 117 million unique TCR beta sequences obtained from about 200 million T cells. Typing coverage varied by locus: roughly 620-640 donors for A, B, C, DRB1 and DQB1; 522 for DQA1; 600 to 610 for DPA1; approximately 450 for DPB1. Rather than drawing on any new phenotypic data, the later analysis identified candidate immune exposures from TCR beta sequences and the way those sequences occurred across donors. The genetic ancestry cluster associated with self-reported Caucasian donors included 65% to 90% of the roughly 400 genotyped donors. The T cell repertoires of around 730 subjects were profiled by immunosequencing and related to cytomegalovirus serostatus. In addition to the first cohort of around 670 subjects, a separate validation cohort of approximately 130 different subjects was used. On average, 235,054 unique TCR beta nucleotide sequences were sequenced per donor among 398 genotyped donors of the cohort, with roughly 19% of those sequences being non-productive. All discovery cohort repertoires had been generated on a single sequencing platform. Because of strong linkage in the cohort, roughly five DR-DQ haplotypes were treated as single units for association and clustering. To predict cytomegalovirus infection status, the study combined high-throughput TCR immunosequencing, statistical association of individual TCRs with disease status, and machine learning. In a later genetic analysis, genome-wide SNP genotypes for about three fifths of the roughly 670 donors were used, and that subset was treated as a discovery cohort. In an earlier analysis of roughly 540 of the donors, high-throughput TCR beta sequencing was used to judge whether each TCR beta V gene segment behaved as functional or pseudogenic. Alongside the repertoire data, information on donor age, sex, ethnicity and CMV serostatus was compiled. HLA typing included class I and class II loci at four-digit resolution. The aim of the study was to test whether cataloging public T cell receptors could identify signatures of past pathogen exposure. An early release covering roughly 600 HLA-typed donors comprised roughly 300 gigabases of sequencing data and 85 million or so unique TCR sequences. To study patterns of TCR occurrence, a later analysis re-analyzed previously published TCR beta repertoires from 500 to 850 donors and added high-resolution HLA genotyping. What the work shows at the level of the full study, not this receptor alone: Some IMGT-functional V segments, including TRBV6-2 and TRBV6-3, could not be distinguished by the 87-base-pair reads and were therefore excluded. Linkage disequilibrium might explain the correlated functional status among segregating V segments, but an unknown experimental factor could not be excluded. A few of the identified cytomegalovirus-associated TCR beta chains were confirmed in vitro to be specific for cytomegalovirus antigens. The sequencing pipeline was judged likely to have produced a cluster of highly shared sequence variants as a technical artifact. A later analysis found that TCR association rates varied across HLA loci, with DRB1 alleles showing the most associated TCRs and HLA-C alleles the fewest. The classifier was reported to diagnose cytomegalovirus status with high specificity and sensitivity in both the original cohort and the validation cohort. A later analysis found that HLA-associated TCR beta chains were more clonally expanded and had lower generation probabilities than equally common non-associated chains. Broadly in line with IMGT annotations, most TCR beta V segments showed up in productive rearrangements about 90% or about 30% of the time in an earlier analysis of approximately 640 of the donors. Specific HLA alleles were associated with 15,000 to 20,000 TCR beta sequences at a false discovery rate of 0.05 in a later analysis. When HLA alleles, especially DR and DQ, strongly co-occurred, attributing TCR associations to individual alleles was difficult. In the study, 150 to 200 TCR beta chains were listed as associated with cytomegalovirus. HLA typing was unavailable for some donors at each locus, so association tests used only the typed subset. This cohort had only TCR beta chains sequenced, and the lack of alpha or paired-chain data limited which features could be detected. The presence/absence analyses assumed that sequencing depth was roughly uniform across donors, and that assumption may not be true. In a later analysis, most CMV-associated TCR beta chains were found to appear HLA-restricted, with HLA associations seemingly driven largely by CMV exposure. A further reported finding was that TCR beta sequences accurately predicted the HLA-A and HLA-B alleles for most subjects in the first cohort. V-gene and J-gene trimming of TCR beta chains was associated with a missense DCLRE1C variant in a later genetic analysis, and the association was replicated in an independent cohort. The earlier analysis of around 600 of the donors excluded roughly 17 rarely observed V segments, including chromosome 9 orphons, because counts were too low. It was suggested by the authors that the approach could potentially be generalized to other disease states and immunological phenotypes. According to a later analysis, parvovirus B19, influenza, CMV and Epstein-Barr virus appeared linked to several top co-occurrence clusters. Most TCR sequences were observed very rarely across donors, whereas some public TCRs were present in many individuals. CMV serostatus was the only immune exposure information available for the cohort. Compared with the approximately 720-donor mean, donors in an Asian-associated ancestry cluster had fewer N-insertions in productive TCRs, according to a later genetic analysis.

For this clone: It lacks a known antigen. No clone much larger than this one lies a single base away; base qualities are absent.

Taken from cysteine to phenylalanine, the CDR3 has 15 residues. The entry retains the CDR3 DNA only, 45 bases that are in frame from base 1. CDR1 and CDR2 were assigned from the germline V gene as LGHNA and YSLEER. V is pared back by 0 bases and J by 5 bases, with 13 bases lying between the germline termini. Receptor libraries were prepared by the immunoSEQ multiplex PCR assay. A mixture of 60 forward primers for TCR Vbeta segments and 13 reverse primers for TCR Jbeta segments was used in the multiplex PCR. A multiplex PCR assay on genomic DNA amplified the CDR3 region of rearranged TCR beta genes. Amplified TCR beta libraries were sequenced as 87-base-pair reads on the Illumina HiSeq System. In the authors' own workflow: A later analysis tallied approximately 87 million unique TCR beta chains across the 666 repertoires, and approximately 9.9 million of those chains were shared by two or more donors. To remove PCR and sequencing errors, raw reads were error-corrected and collapsed into unique sequences using a nearest-neighbor algorithm that merged closely related sequences. CDR3 sequences were aligned to IMGT reference sequences to assign V, D and J gene segments. For a sequence to be retained, at least a six-nucleotide match to both a V gene segment and a J gene segment was required. A rearrangement counted as productive if the CDR3 had no stop codons and remained in frame with V and J, and every other rearrangement counted as non-productive. CDR3 was defined by IMGT convention, running from the second conserved V-encoded cysteine to the conserved J-encoded phenylalanine. Sequences without an unambiguous match to a single V gene segment were excluded from the earlier analysis of 587 of the donors. An earlier analysis of fewer than 650 of the donors classified V segments as functional when productive rearrangements were above 56.7% and as segregating when the standard deviation between donors was above 5%. To diagnose cytomegalovirus status from the catalog of TCR beta chain sequences, a statistical classification framework was built. In a later analysis, TCR nucleotide sequences were compared against IMGT/GENE-DB human TR gene sequences so that V and J genes could be assigned. A later analysis assigned CDR3 sequences and most-parsimonious VDJ recombination scenarios with the TCRdist pipeline. In a later analysis, each TCR beta chain was defined by its CDR3 amino acid sequence together with its V-gene family, and reads without a unique V-gene family were excluded. In a later analysis, approximately 640 highly shared, low-generation-probability nucleotide sequences were removed to address suspected cross-contamination and a sequencing artifact. For each public chain, a later analysis derived a clonal expansion index from normalized ranks of inferred template counts within each repertoire. Generation probabilities in a later analysis came from a VDJ recombination model fitted to out-of-frame rearrangements, and those results were checked against IGoR. A later analysis scored TCR-TCR, TCR-HLA and TCR-CMV co-occurrence with hypergeometric tests, applying a repertoire-size bias correction to TCR pairs. A later analysis estimated false discovery rates by permuting HLA or CMV assignments 20 times. In a later analysis, co-occurring TCRs were grouped using DBSCAN, and TCRdist sequence similarity was added for clustering within HLA-allele-positive subsets. Repertoires with fewer than 30,000 or more than 120,000 public chains were left out of co-occurrence clustering, as were about 5 repertoires with anomalous nucleotide sharing. This immuneACCESS table, as held by TCRdb, lists in-frame sequences with V and J called but not all clones. Of the missing ones, under half trace to an unresolved V gene in checked studies; the others have no known cause. V and J calls and clone size are as listed in that table; D and trimming were resolved from the DNA. Here the sample has fewer than 70,000 clones; just under 70% occur a single time. Together, the top ten hold approximately 11% of the sample.

The cohort was made up of 666 healthy bone marrow donors. All cohort members were sampled while nominally healthy, although unrecorded immune exposures were likely present. The donor tested CMV seronegative, placing the donor among the 300 to 400 seronegative members of the cohort. A peripheral blood sample was collected from each donor, and TCR beta sequencing was performed on peripheral blood mononuclear cells. Genomic DNA was extracted from the blood cell samples with the Qiagen DNeasy Blood Extraction Kit. The sequenced sample consisted of PBMCs. The clonotype comes from a woman aged 25 to 39 in good health and CMV-seronegative. This chain joins TRBV4-3 to TRBJ1-1; TRBD1 is a weak D gene call, 5 bases matching. For the CDR3, the sequence is CASSQDDGGETEAFF. The bases are TGCGCCAGCAGCCAAGATGACGGGGGAGAAACTGAAGCTTTCTTT.